These 25 T cell receptor beta chains were all obtained from the same sample, sequenced in a study of post-analysis software for immune sequencing data. Study-wide findings and caveats: Comparison of patients with controls showed roughly five TRBV segments more frequent in patients, TRBV5-6, TRBV5-1 and TRBV20-1 among them.

The TCR beta cDNA libraries carried unique molecular identifiers. MiXCR was run by TCRdb on the PCR reads, yielding one entry per CDR3 protein. Among 550,000 to 700,000 distinct CDR3 sequences listed, about 40% were seen once. These receptors lack a known antigen. Material: blood. These receptors were taken from a girl under 18 with multiple sclerosis.

The V gene is TRBV12-3 or TRBV12-4, the J gene TRBJ2-3; maybe TRBD2 (6 bases). CDR3 length: 13 residues. V dropped 8 bases and J dropped 9 bases, with 18 bases sitting between them. CDR3 protein: CASANPGLETQYF. The CDR3 DNA reads as TGTGCCAGCGCGAACCCGGGACTGGAAACGCAGTATTTT.

V and J are TRBV10-3 and TRBJ2-7; D is perhaps TRBD1 or TRBD2 (7 bases each). The CDR3 is made up of 16 amino acids. Germline V gives CDR1 ENHRY, CDR2 SYGVKD. Trimming cost V 7 bases and J 3 bases, with 22 bases left between them. The CDR3 region is CAITEGLQGRVYEQYF. CDR3 sequence (DNA): TGTGCCATCACCGAAGGGTTACAGGGGAGGGTCTACGAGCAGTACTTC.

The V call is TRBV7-9, the J call TRBJ2-6, with D possibly being TRBD2 (6 bases). The CDR3 consists of 20 residues. V was shortened by 0 bases and J by 0 bases, with 18 bases between the two germline ends. Germline V lookup: CDR1 SEHNR, CDR2 FQNEAQ (reference sequence). CDR3 sequence reads: CASSLARGISGPSGANVLTF. CDR3 coding DNA: TGTGCCAGCAGCTTAGCCCGTGGGATTAGCGGACCCTCTGGGGCCAACGTCCTGACTTTC.

The chain combines TRBV5-1 with TRBJ1-1; weak D call: TRBD1 (6 bases). This CDR3 contains 13 residues. Germline V lookup: CDR1 SGHRS, CDR2 YFSETQ. Trimming took off 0 bases at V and 10 bases at J, with 13 bases between the two ends. CDR3 residues: CASSLEGGWGAFF. CDR3 sequence (DNA): TGCGCCAGCAGCTTGGAAGGGGGATGGGGAGCTTTCTTT.

This sequence joins TRBV6-5 and TRBJ1-4; possibly TRBD1 for D (6 bases). The ends were cut back, 0 bases at V and 4 bases at J, with 15 bases in the middle. CDR1 is MNHEY, CDR2 SVGAGI, per germline. CDR3 length equals 17 residues. This chain's CDR3 is CASSYSAQGIVNEKLFF. The CDR3 DNA follows: TGTGCCAGCAGTTACTCCGCTCAGGGGATCGTTAATGAAAAACTGTTTTTT.

The chain has TRBV12-3 or TRBV12-4 and TRBJ1-2; D is undetermined. CDR3 length: 13 amino acids. Trimming shortened V by 3 bases and J by 8 bases, and 13 bases separated the two germline ends. This CDR3 is CASSFVPTRGYTF. CDR3 in DNA: TGTGCCAGCAGTTTTGTTCCCACTCGGGGCTACACCTTC.

V is TRBV5-1 and J is TRBJ2-5; D unresolved. Deletions cut 0 bases from V and 4 bases from J, with 10 bases between. Germline V gene sequence: CDR1 SGHRS, CDR2 YFSETQ. The CDR3 covers 14 residues. For the CDR3, the DNA is TGCGCCAGCAGCTTGGCCGATGTAGCAGAGACCCAGTACTTC. Translating it yields CASSLADVAETQYF.

The chain combines TRBV7-9 with TRBJ2-1; 10 bases are a match to TRBD1. Germline lookup yields CDR1 SEHNR and CDR2 FQNEAQ (reference sequence). The CDR3 is 16 amino acids. J gave up 7 bases and V 5 bases, and 11 bases lay outside the gene matches. CDR3 protein: CASSLGQGLMVNEQFF. In nucleotides, the CDR3 is TGTGCCAGCAGCCTGGGACAGGGGTTGATGGTTAATGAGCAGTTCTTC.

This chain connects TRBV5-1 to TRBJ2-1; 10 bases fit TRBD2. CDR1 and CDR2 from the germline V gene are SGHRS and YFSETQ. Unmatched junction bases numbered 16, after V lost 3 bases and J lost 1 base. The CDR3 extends over 20 amino acids. DNA for the CDR3: TGCGCCAGCAGCTCCACAGCGGGAGGGGCCTCACAGGGGTCCTACAATGAGCAGTTCTTC. Its translation is CASSSTAGGASQGSYNEQFF.

This clonotype was recorded a few times. V gene TRBV20-1 combines with J gene TRBJ2-7; 9 bases fit TRBD1. The DNA end is more similar to TRBJ2-5, so the J call may be wrong. Germline-derived CDR1 and CDR2 are DFQATT and SNEGSKA (reference sequence). The length of the CDR3 is 13 residues. The CDR3 nucleotides are TGCAGTGCAAGGACAGGGGCCGGGGAGACCCAGTACTTC. It is translated as CSARTGAGETQYF.

This clonotype was found a few times. V and J are TRBV10-3 and TRBJ2-7, with D hard to call. Germline V gene data show CDR1 as ENHRY and CDR2 as SYGVKD. The CDR3 covers 12 residues. V lost 0 bases and J 7 bases, leaving 7 bases between the germline ends. The CDR3 DNA is TGTGCCATCAGTGAGTCGAGAAATGAGCAGTACTTC. Translating gives CAISESRNEQYF.

The rearrangement links TRBV7-2 to TRBJ2-3; 8 bases agree with TRBD2. The CDR3 covers 12 residues. CDR1 and CDR2 from the germline V gene are SGHTA and FQGNSA. Trimming removed 4 bases from V and 8 bases from J; junction bases left unmatched: 2. The CDR3 reads CASSSGGVTQYF. CDR3 nucleotide sequence: TGTGCCAGCAGCTCCGGGGGGGTTACGCAGTATTTT. The whole variable domain, remainder taken from reference TRBV7-2 and TRBJ2-3, is GAGVSQSPSNKVTEKGKDVELRCDPISGHTALYWYRQSLGQGLEFLIYFQGNSAPDKSGLPSDRFSAERTGGSVSTLTIQRTQQEDSAVYLCASSSGGVTQYFGPGTRLTVL.

The sample holds a few counts of this clonotype. This chain connects TRBV5-6 to TRBJ2-7; possibly TRBD1 for D (5 bases). CDR1 and CDR2 from the germline V gene are SGHDT and YYEEEE. This CDR3 has 15 residues. The germline V and J ends were trimmed by 6 bases and 2 bases, with 18 bases remaining between them. CDR3 nucleotides: TGTGCCAGCAACCCGTCAGGGTTCCGTCCCTACGAGCAGTACTTC. Its protein is CASNPSGFRPYEQYF.

Only a few counts were recorded for this clonotype. The chain carries TRBV6-5 and TRBJ1-1; 7 bases are shared with TRBD1. V lost 2 bases to trimming and J lost 1 base; unmatched junction nucleotides: 4. The germline V gene has CDR1 MNHEY and CDR2 SVGAGI. CDR3 size: 15 residues. The CDR3 DNA reads TGTGCCAGCAGTTACGGACAGGCCTCGAACACTGAAGCTTTCTTT. It translates to CASSYGQASNTEAFF.

This clonotype was picked up a small number of times. This rearrangement joins TRBV6-1 to TRBJ1-5, with D perhaps TRBD1 (6 bases). The germline V gene has CDR1 MNHNS and CDR2 SASEGT. This CDR3 contains 17 residues. The V end lost 6 bases, the J end lost 1 base, and 19 bases lay between the germline ends. The CDR3 region is CASSQGFTSGSNQPQHF. CDR3 coding DNA: TGTGCCAGCAGCCAGGGGTTTACCTCGGGGAGCAATCAGCCCCAGCATTTT.

For this clonotype: A read error may be the cause here, since a much bigger clone is one base away. The chain recombines TRBV6-2 or TRBV6-3 with TRBJ2-1; D assignment may be TRBD1 or TRBD2 (5 bases each). Trimming removed 6 bases from V and 0 bases from J, with 15 bases in between. The CDR3 runs 16 residues. Germline CDR1 and CDR2: MNHEY and SVGEGT. The CDR3 reads CASSQGGGHSYNEQFF. CDR3 DNA sequence: TGTGCCAGCAGCCAGGGCGGCGGGCACTCCTACAATGAGCAGTTCTTC.

This clonotype appeared a few times. This rearrangement joins TRBV10-1 to TRBJ2-7; D is possibly TRBD2 (5 bases). Germline V CDR1 and CDR2: WNHNN, SYGVQD (reference sequence). The CDR3 contains 16 residues. The germline V and J ends were trimmed by 6 bases and 2 bases, with 20 bases remaining between them. This chain's CDR3 is CASRLPIATPPYEQYF. CDR3 nucleotides: TGCGCCAGCAGGCTTCCCATAGCGACCCCTCCCTACGAGCAGTACTTC.

The chain is built from TRBV12-3 or TRBV12-4 and TRBJ2-1, with TRBD2 matching over 9 bases. The CDR3 length is 14 residues. Trimming at V came to 3 bases and at J to 8 bases, leaving 5 bases not matched to a gene. CDR3 coding DNA: TGTGCCAGCAGTTTTAGCGGGGGTCGCGATGAGCAGTTCTTC. This gives the protein CASSFSGGRDEQFF.

V is TRBV12-3 or TRBV12-4 and J is TRBJ2-7; 11 bases agree with TRBD1. TRBJ2-5 explains the end of the DNA better; the J call may be wrong. This CDR3 has 16 amino acids. CDR3 in amino acids: CASSFRTGGRKETQYF. The CDR3 coding sequence is TGTGCCAGCAGTTTTAGGACAGGGGGCAGAAAAGAGACCCAGTACTTC.

The rearrangement joins TRBV9 to TRBJ1-2, with unresolved D. Germline loops: CDR1 SGDLS, CDR2 YYNGEE. This CDR3 has 13 residues. V gave up 4 bases and J gave up 8 bases, with 15 bases separating them. The CDR3 region is CASSPGPGRGYTF. DNA for the CDR3: TGTGCCAGCAGCCCGGGCCCAGGCCGCGGCTACACCTTC.

The J gene is TRBJ2-5, the V gene TRBV7-3, with a weak D call TRBD1 (6 bases). V lost 5 bases and J 1 base, leaving 20 bases between the germline ends. The germline V gene encodes CDR1 SGHTA and CDR2 FQGTGA. The CDR3 is made up of 17 amino acids. The CDR3 nucleotides read TGTGCCAGCAGCAACCGAGGACAGACGGGATCCCAAGAGACCCAGTACTTC. It is translated as CASSNRGQTGSQETQYF.

The V gene is TRBV7-2, the J gene TRBJ2-1; maybe TRBD2 (5 bases). Germline loops: CDR1 SGHTA, CDR2 FQGNSA. The germline V and J ends were trimmed by 3 bases and 5 bases, with 14 bases remaining between them. The CDR3 is made up of 15 amino acids. The CDR3 sequence is CASSLRSSTHNEQFF. CDR3 DNA sequence: TGTGCCAGCAGCTTGCGGTCTAGCACCCACAATGAGCAGTTCTTC.

The chain carries TRBV7-2 and TRBJ1-2; 12 bases map to TRBD1. The J segment lost 7 bases and the V segment lost 1 base, leaving 4 bases of the junction unmatched. The CDR3 contains 15 residues. CDR1 and CDR2 from the germline V gene are SGHTA and FQGNSA. CDR3 amino acids: CASSLGGQGARGYTF. CDR3 coding DNA: TGTGCCAGCAGCTTAGGGGGACAGGGGGCGCGTGGCTACACCTTC.

The CDR3 here is CASSYAGTADTEAFF. The CDR3 coding sequence is TGTGCCAGCAGTTACGCGGGGACAGCGGACACTGAAGCTTTCTTT. This chain uses TRBV6-5 with TRBJ1-1, with 7 bases identical to TRBD1. This CDR3 has 15 amino acids. The J segment lost 3 bases and the V segment lost 2 bases, leaving 6 bases of the junction unmatched. The germline V gene has CDR1 MNHEY and CDR2 SVGAGI.

The chain combines TRBV6-4 with TRBJ2-1; TRBD2 aligns across 9 bases. This CDR3 is built from 16 residues. Trimming at V came to 0 bases and at J to 2 bases, leaving 2 bases not matched to a gene. CDR1 and CDR2 from the germline V gene are MRHNA and SNTAGT. CDR3 sequence (DNA): TGTGCCAGCAGTGACTCGGGCGGGGGGGCCTACAATGAGCAGTTCTTC. Translation: CASSDSGGGAYNEQFF.